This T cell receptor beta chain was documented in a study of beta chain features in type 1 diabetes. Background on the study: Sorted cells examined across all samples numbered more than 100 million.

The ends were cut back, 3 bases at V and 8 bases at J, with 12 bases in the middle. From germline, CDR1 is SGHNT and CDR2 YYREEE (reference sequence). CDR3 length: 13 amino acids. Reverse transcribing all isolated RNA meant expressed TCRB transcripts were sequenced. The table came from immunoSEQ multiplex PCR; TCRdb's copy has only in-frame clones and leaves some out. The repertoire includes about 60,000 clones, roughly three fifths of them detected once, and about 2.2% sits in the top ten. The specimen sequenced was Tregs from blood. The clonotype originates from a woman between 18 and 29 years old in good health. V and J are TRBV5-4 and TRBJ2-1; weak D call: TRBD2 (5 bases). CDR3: CASSSEGIYEQFF. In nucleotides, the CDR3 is TGTGCCAGCAGCTCCGAGGGTATCTATGAGCAGTTCTTC.